This entry is about one TCR beta chain. Its target antigen remains unknown. Base qualities are not recorded, but no much larger clone differs from it by a single base. The data originate from a study of B cell selection in AIRE deficiency (dated by TCRdb to about 2019). The study in broad terms: A comparison of TCRbeta repertoires of sorted blood CD4+ conventional T cells and regulatory T cells was made between AIRE-deficient patients and healthy controls. The TCR-sequenced cohort comprised about 5 AIRE-deficient APECED patients and about 5 healthy control donors. What the work shows at the level of the full study, not this receptor alone: In AIRE-deficient patients, Tconv and Treg cells had TCRBV gene usage, CDR3 length and TCR diversity comparable to those in healthy donors. Only TCRbeta chains were sequenced; roughly a third of shared healthy-donor Treg sequences also occurred in healthy Tconv, possibly because of differing TCRalpha chains. Shorter CDR3s were found in shared Treg sequences, reflecting a bias toward rearrangements containing few non-templated nucleotide insertions. About 28% of the Treg TCRbeta sequences shared among healthy donors turned up in patient Tconv cells, suggesting that Treg-biased clones are diverted into the Tconv compartment. Of some 3,300 shared Treg TCRbeta sequences, less than 35% were shared only among healthy donors and approximately 9% only among patients, suggesting less efficient Treg selection without AIRE.

The immunoSEQ platform was used to sequence the TCRbeta chain. The study's own analysis went as follows. Tens of thousands of distinct TCRbeta sequences from patients and 9.56x10^4 from healthy donors were obtained from pooled Treg repertoires. Treg TCRbeta sequences found in two or more individuals were classed as public, and these public Treg TCRbeta sequences were then looked for in Tconv repertoires. To test for differences between groups, Mann-Whitney U tests with Bonferroni-Dunn correction were run in GraphPad Prism 7.03. Held by TCRdb, this immuneACCESS table contains in-frame sequences only and omits some clones. Under half of the omission traces to an unresolved V gene where checked; the cause of the rest is unknown. The V and J calls and clone size were taken over from that table, and D and trimming were inferred from the DNA. Here the sample has about 26,000 clones; 92% occur a single time. The ten largest make up approximately 1% of the sample.

From cysteine to phenylalanine, the CDR3 is 12 amino acids long. Here the CDR3 DNA is all that survives: 36 bases in frame from base 1. Germline trimming: 8 bases from V, 7 bases from J; junction bases outside gene matches: 3. The CDR1 and CDR2 encoded by the germline V gene (reference sequence) are LNHNV and YYDKDF. For sorting, regulatory T cells were defined as CD4+CD25hiCD127low/negative cells. Control samples came from healthy donors unrelated to the patients. Tconv and Treg cells for TCRbeta sequencing were sorted on a FACSAria flow cytometer. The sorted cells were collected in 5-ml round-bottom polystyrene tubes, and the dry cell pellets were frozen at -80 degrees C prior to sequencing.

Sequencing input: CD4+CD25+ Tregs sorted from PBMCs. The chain is made from TRBV15 and TRBJ1-2, and TRBD1 matches 11 of the central bases. The clonotype was recovered from a human donor in good health. Read as DNA, the sequence is TGTGCCACCGGACAGGGGGCGGGTGGCTACACCTTC. Translated, it reads CATGQGAGGYTF.